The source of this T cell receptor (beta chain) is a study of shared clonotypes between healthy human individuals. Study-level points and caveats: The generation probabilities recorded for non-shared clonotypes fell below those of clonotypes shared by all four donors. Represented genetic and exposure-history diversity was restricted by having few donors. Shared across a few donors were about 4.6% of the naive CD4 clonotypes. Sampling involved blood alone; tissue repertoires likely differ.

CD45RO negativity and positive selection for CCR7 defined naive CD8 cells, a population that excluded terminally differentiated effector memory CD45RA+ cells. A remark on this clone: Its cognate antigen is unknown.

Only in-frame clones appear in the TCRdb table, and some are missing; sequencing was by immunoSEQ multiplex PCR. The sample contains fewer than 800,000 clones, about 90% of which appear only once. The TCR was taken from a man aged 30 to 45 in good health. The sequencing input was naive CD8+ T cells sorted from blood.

This CDR3 reads CASNIGTGALKRNIQYF. The DNA of the CDR3 is TGTGCCAGCAATATCGGGACAGGGGCCCTTAAGCGAAACATTCAGTACTTC. The gene calls are TRBV2 and TRBJ2-4; 10 nucleotides match TRBD1. The CDR3 is 17 amino acids. The trim removed 7 bases at V and 6 bases at J, leaving 15 bases unmatched. CDR1 is SNHLY and CDR2 is FYNNEI in the germline V gene.